This T cell receptor (beta chain) appears in the sequencing data of a study of metastatic and nonmetastatic thyroid tumors. Turning to the study itself: Peripheral blood and tumor or nodule samples from malignant and benign thyroid patients were compared.

This CDR3 region has 18 residues. The trim removed 3 bases at V and 3 bases at J, leaving 10 bases unmatched. Germline V lookup: CDR1 WNHNN, CDR2 SYGVQD (reference sequence). This clone has ten or more counts. TCRdb reprocessed the PCR reads via MiXCR. Of tens of thousands of clones listed, over 9.5% are singletons. Before thyroid surgery, none of the patients had received any treatment. Sequenced input: blood. This TCR derives from a female donor with papillary thyroid cancer or a benign thyroid nodule (not recorded which). Some clones in this sample may be carry-over from other donors' samples. The genes are TRBV10-1 and TRBJ2-1; TRBD2 matches 11 bases. As DNA, the CDR3 is TGCGCCAGCAGTGACTTAGCGGGAGGGCCGTTTTTCTACAATGAGCAGTTCTTC. This codes for CASSDLAGGPFFYNEQFF.